This T cell receptor (beta chain) was sequenced for a study of shared clonotypes between healthy human individuals. The CDR3 loop spans 13 amino acids. CDR1 and CDR2 (germline): SGHRS, YFSETQ. Trimming shortened V by 1 base and J by 8 bases, and 12 bases separated the two germline ends. Sequencing used immunoSEQ multiplex PCR; TCRdb keeps in-frame clones, though not all of them. The table has 2,100,000 or so clones, nearly 97% seen once; the top ten hold less than 0.15%. The sample comprised naive CD4+ T cells sorted from blood. Regarding subset: CD45RA+ positively selected. This sequence joins TRBV5-1 and TRBJ1-2; D possibly corresponds to TRBD1 (5 bases). This TCR came from a man between 18 and 29 years old in good health. CDR3 sequence: CASSLTEKGGYTF. The CDR3 DNA sequence: TGCGCCAGCAGCTTGACCGAGAAGGGGGGCTACACCTTC.